The TCR beta chain under discussion was sequenced for a study of blood T cell dynamics during melanoma immunotherapy. Study overall: Standard first-line treatment here was pembrolizumab or nivolumab plus ipilimumab in metastatic melanoma.

CDR1 and CDR2 from the germline V gene are SNHLY and FYNNEI. The CDR3 is made up of 13 amino acids. The J segment lost 2 bases and the V segment lost 7 bases, leaving 4 bases of the junction unmatched. DNA loading was fixed at roughly 0.35 ug for all bulk PBMC samples. Produced via immunoSEQ multiplex PCR; TCRdb's table is partial and in-frame only. The sample lists about 7,300 clones, over 65% occurring once. The time point denotes: week 3, after first cycle of checkpoint inhibitor. Blood was drawn before treatment and at week 3 after checkpoint blockade. At 12 weeks after first infusion, RECIST 1.1 defined response for most patients.

This chain links TRBV2 with TRBJ1-1; 7 bases align to TRBD1. This sequence was found in a human donor with melanoma. The source was blood, collected from a patient treated with checkpoint blockade. The CDR3 DNA reads as TGTGCCAGCAATAGACAGGGAAACACTGAAGCTTTCTTT. It specifies CASNRQGNTEAFF.